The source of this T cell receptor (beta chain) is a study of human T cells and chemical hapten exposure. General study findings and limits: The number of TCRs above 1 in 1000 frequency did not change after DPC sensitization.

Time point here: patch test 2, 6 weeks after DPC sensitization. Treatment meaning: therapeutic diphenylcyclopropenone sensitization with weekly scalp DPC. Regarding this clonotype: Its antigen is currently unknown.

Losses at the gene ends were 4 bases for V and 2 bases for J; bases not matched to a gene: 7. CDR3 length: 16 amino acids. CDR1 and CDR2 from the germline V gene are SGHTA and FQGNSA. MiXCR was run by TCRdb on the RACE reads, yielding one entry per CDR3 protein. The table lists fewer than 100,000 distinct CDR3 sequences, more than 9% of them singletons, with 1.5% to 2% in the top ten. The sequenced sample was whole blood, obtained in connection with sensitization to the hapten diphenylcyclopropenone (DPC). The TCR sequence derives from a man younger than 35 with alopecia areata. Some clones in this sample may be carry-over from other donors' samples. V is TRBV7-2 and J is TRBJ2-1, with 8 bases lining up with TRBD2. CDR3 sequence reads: CASSSPGGVPYNEQFF. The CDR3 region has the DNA TGTGCCAGCAGCTCCCCGGGGGGGGTTCCCTACAATGAGCAGTTCTTC.